Listed here are 24 T cell receptor beta chains from one sample, sequenced in a study of Ad26.COV2.S vaccination and SARS-CoV-2 variants. Clones were sequenced by immunoSEQ multiplex PCR, and TCRdb holds only the in-frame ones, with some missing. The sample comprises more than 250,000 clones, around 87% of which are singletons, and roughly 3.5% rests with the top ten. Treatment given: around 19 received Ad26.COV2.S at low or high dose, single or two shots; 5 received placebo; per-sample allocation not given. Day 63 after the first injection of vaccine or placebo was the sampling time. The source was peripheral blood, collected in a trial of Ad26.COV2.S vaccine versus placebo. The receptors shown here come from a person between 18 and 65 years old who received the Ad26.COV2.S COVID-19 vaccine or a placebo.

The gene calls are TRBV2 and TRBJ2-1, with 13 bases that match TRBD2. The V and J ends lost 8 bases and 8 bases, in that order; junction bases with no gene match: 3. Germline CDR1 SNHLY, CDR2 FYNNEI. The CDR3 runs 13 residues. In DNA form, the CDR3 reads TGTGCCAGCGGTGGACTAGCGGGAGATGAGCAGTTCTTC. Protein: CASGGLAGDEQFF. The entire variable domain, with the rest obtained from reference TRBV2 and TRBJ2-1, is as follows: EPEVTQTPSHQVTQMGQEVILRCVPISNHLYFYWYRQILGQKVEFLVSFYNNEISEKSEIFDDQFSVERPDGSNFTLKIRSTKLEDSAMYFCASGGLAGDEQFFGPGTRLTVL.

This sequence joins TRBV5-6 and TRBJ2-7; 10 bases are a match to TRBD2. The CDR3 spans 15 residues. V was pared by 3 bases and J by 4 bases, with 7 bases of the junction left unmatched. CDR1 is SGHDT and CDR2 is YYEEEE in the germline V gene. CDR3 residues: CASSSLAGAVYEQYF. DNA for the CDR3: TGTGCCAGCAGCTCTCTAGCGGGAGCAGTTTACGAGCAGTACTTC.

This chain uses TRBV27 with TRBJ2-2, with TRBD2 identical over 13 bases. The CDR3 extends over 16 amino acids. With V trimmed by 5 bases and J by 7 bases, 7 bases remained unmatched. CDR1 MNHEY and CDR2 SMNVEV come from the germline V gene (reference sequence). The CDR3: CASSLRTSGGNGELFF. CDR3 coding DNA: TGTGCCAGCAGTCTACGGACTAGCGGGGGTAACGGGGAGCTGTTTTTT.

The rearrangement uses TRBV4-3 and TRBJ1-2; D gene unclear. Trimming shortened V by 0 bases and J by 6 bases, and 17 bases separated the two germline ends. CDR3 length: 16 amino acids. The germline V gene encodes CDR1 LGHNA and CDR2 YSLEER. The CDR3 nucleotides read TGCGCCAGCAGCCAAGATAGGGTGGCGGGAACTCATGGCTACACCTTC. Its translation: CASSQDRVAGTHGYTF.

This chain joins TRBV12-3 or TRBV12-4 and TRBJ2-7; tentative D call: TRBD1 (6 bases). The CDR3 contains 13 residues. Trimming took 5 bases from V and 3 from J, leaving 11 bases between them. DNA for the CDR3: TGTGCCAGCAGTACCGGGACAATCTACGAGCAGTACTTC. It yields the protein CASSTGTIYEQYF.

This clone was seen only once. The chain employs TRBV28 and TRBJ2-1; D is possibly TRBD1 or TRBD2 (6 bases each). This CDR3 is built from 19 residues. Germline V gene lookup returns CDR1 MDHEN and CDR2 SYDVKM. Trimming took 1 base from V and 8 from J, leaving 27 bases between them. CDR3 protein: CASSLSYLGGGPRSDEQFF. DNA for the CDR3: TGTGCCAGCAGTTTATCGTATCTGGGTGGGGGGCCGCGTTCGGATGAGCAGTTCTTC.

Notes on this clone: Other DNA sequences in the same sample also yield this CDR3. This chain joins TRBV7-2 and TRBJ1-2, with TRBD1 identical over 8 bases. After removal of 3 bases from V and 2 bases from J, the junction contained 2 bases not matched to a gene. This CDR3 is 14 amino acids long. Germline V CDR1 and CDR2: SGHTA, FQGNSA. The CDR3 protein is CASSLDRANYGYTF. The DNA for the CDR3 is TGTGCCAGCAGCTTGGACAGGGCAAACTATGGCTACACCTTC.

This rearrangement joins TRBV7-9 to TRBJ2-1, with a tentative D call TRBD2 (6 bases). The V gene's germline CDR1 is SEHNR and CDR2 FQNEAQ (reference sequence). Trimming removed 2 bases from V and 0 bases from J, with 8 bases in between. The CDR3 consists of 15 residues. CDR3 region: CASSLIGGSYNEQFF. As DNA, the CDR3 is TGTGCCAGCAGCTTAATCGGGGGCTCCTACAATGAGCAGTTCTTC.

V is TRBV18 and J is TRBJ2-6; weak D call: TRBD1 (6 bases). The length of the CDR3 is 15 residues. V gave up 3 bases and J gave up 3 bases, with 9 bases separating them. Germline lookup yields CDR1 KGHSH and CDR2 LQKENI. The CDR3 loop reads CASSPGASGANVLTF. The CDR3 region has the DNA TGTGCCAGCTCACCGGGGGCGAGTGGGGCCAACGTCCTGACTTTC.

The rearrangement joins TRBV6-5 to TRBJ1-1; possibly TRBD1 for D (5 bases). Germline V lookup: CDR1 MNHEY, CDR2 SVGAGI. The V end was cut by 6 bases, the J end by 0 bases, with 14 bases between. This CDR3 has 15 residues. The CDR3 DNA follows: TGTGCCAGCAGCCCCGGGGGGTATATGAACACTGAAGCTTTCTTT. It specifies CASSPGGYMNTEAFF.

V usage is TRBV28 and J usage is TRBJ2-4, with 11 bases lining up with TRBD2. In germline, CDR1 is MDHEN, CDR2 SYDVKM. The CDR3 is 16 residues long. J was trimmed by 4 bases and V by 6 bases; bases with no gene match: 8. CDR3 nucleotide sequence: TGTGCCAGCAGGCCCCCGGGACTAGCGGTGAAAAACATTCAGTACTTC. Its translation is CASRPPGLAVKNIQYF.

This clone showed up just once. The chain uses TRBV11-2 and TRBJ2-7; 8 positions agree with TRBD1. CDR3 length equals 15 residues. In germline, CDR1 is SGHAT, CDR2 FQNNGV. J gave up 3 bases and V 1 base, and 5 bases lay outside the gene matches. CDR3 amino acids: CASSLVPGQDYEQYF. The CDR3, as DNA: TGTGCCAGCAGCTTAGTACCGGGACAGGACTACGAGCAGTACTTC. Complete variable domain (other parts from reference TRBV11-2 and TRBJ2-7): EAGVAQSPRYKIIEKRQSVAFWCNPISGHATLYWYQQILGQGPKLLIQFQNNGVVDDSQLPKDRFSAERLKGVDSTLKIQPAKLEDSAVYLCASSLVPGQDYEQYFGPGTRLTVT.

The V call is TRBV6-1, the J call TRBJ2-1, with 7 bases fitting TRBD2. V gave up 0 bases and J gave up 7 bases; unmatched junction bases: 9. The CDR3 is 16 amino acids. CDR1 and CDR2 (germline): MNHNS, SASEGT. CDR3 sequence (DNA): TGTGCCAGCAGTGAAGCGGCGGGAGCGTTCAGGAATGAGCAGTTCTTC. Translating it yields CASSEAAGAFRNEQFF.

This chain joins TRBV6-5 and TRBJ1-5; TRBD1 agrees at 7 bases. Germline lookup yields CDR1 MNHEY and CDR2 SVGAGI. The CDR3 has 13 amino acids. With V trimmed by 6 bases and J by 4 bases, 3 bases remained unmatched. CDR3 sequence: CASRSGGNQPQHF. The CDR3 DNA is TGTGCCAGCAGATCAGGGGGGAATCAGCCCCAGCATTTT.

The chain joins TRBV14 to TRBJ2-7; 8 bases map to TRBD1. V was pared by 2 bases and J by 5 bases, with 17 bases of the junction left unmatched. Germline values: CDR1 SGHDN, CDR2 FVKESK. CDR3 size: 18 residues. CDR3: CASSQFSFRTGSSNEQYF. CDR3 sequence (DNA): TGTGCCAGCAGCCAATTTTCCTTCAGGACAGGGAGTTCAAACGAGCAGTACTTC. Complete variable domain (other parts from reference TRBV14 and TRBJ2-7): EAGVTQFPSHSVIEKGQTVTLRCDPISGHDNLYWYRRVMGKEIKFLLHFVKESKQDESGMPNNRFLAERTGGTYSTLKVQPAELEDSGVYFCASSQFSFRTGSSNEQYFGPGTRLTVT.

To note about this clone: The sample carries other DNA sequences with the same CDR3. This chain connects TRBV19 to TRBJ1-2; 7 bases match TRBD1. Germline CDR1 is LNHDA and CDR2 is SQIVND (reference sequence). Trimming cost V 4 bases and J 6 bases; bases outside gene matches: 2. The length of the CDR3 is 12 residues. The DNA of the CDR3 is TGTGCCAGTAGTAACAGGGGAGATGGCTACACCTTC. It encodes CASSNRGDGYTF.

The V call is TRBV6-6, the J call TRBJ1-3; tentatively, D is TRBD1 (6 bases). V dropped 0 bases and J dropped 6 bases, with 15 bases sitting between them. This CDR3 contains 16 residues. CDR1 and CDR2 (germline): MNHNY, SVGAGI (reference sequence). CDR3 in amino acids: CASSYSSQQGQNTIYF. For the CDR3, the DNA is TGTGCCAGCAGTTACTCATCCCAACAGGGACAAAACACCATATATTTT.

The J gene is TRBJ1-4, the V gene TRBV9; TRBD1 matches 10 bases. J was trimmed by 7 bases and V by 3 bases; bases with no gene match: 3. Germline values: CDR1 SGDLS, CDR2 YYNGEE. The CDR3 is made up of 14 amino acids. CDR3 region: CASSEDRGSEKLFF. DNA for the CDR3: TGTGCCAGCAGCGAGGACAGGGGGAGTGAAAAACTGTTTTTT.

V and J are TRBV28 and TRBJ2-1, with 16 bases identical to TRBD2. Germline V gene data show CDR1 as MDHEN and CDR2 as SYDVKM. J lost 7 bases, V lost 4 bases, and 4 bases had no gene match. The CDR3 loop spans 16 amino acids. The CDR3 bases are TGTGCCAGCAGTTCCCCGGGACTAGCGGGGGGGAATGAGCAGTTCTTC. Protein product: CASSSPGLAGGNEQFF.

The V and J genes are TRBV10-3 and TRBJ2-3; 15 bases match TRBD2. In germline, CDR1 is ENHRY, CDR2 SYGVKD. The CDR3 has 18 amino acids. V was clipped by 5 bases and J by 1 base; unmatched bases: 7. Here the CDR3 reads CAISLGLAGGLGTDTQYF. The CDR3 DNA follows: TGTGCCATCAGTTTAGGACTAGCGGGGGGGCTCGGCACAGATACGCAGTATTTT.

The chain links TRBV7-2 to TRBJ2-1; no definite D call. The CDR3 consists of 12 residues. The V end lost 5 bases, the J end lost 7 bases, and 9 bases lay between the germline ends. CDR1 SGHTA and CDR2 FQGNSA come from the germline V gene. CDR3 nucleotides: TGTGCCAGCAGCCGCCAGTTTAATGAGCAGTTCTTC. It codes for CASSRQFNEQFF. Using reference TRBV7-2 and TRBJ2-1 for the parts outside the CDR3, the full variable domain is GAGVSQSPSNKVTEKGKDVELRCDPISGHTALYWYRQSLGQGLEFLIYFQGNSAPDKSGLPSDRFSAERTGGSVSTLTIQRTQQEDSAVYLCASSRQFNEQFFGPGTRLTVL.

The chain employs TRBV7-2 and TRBJ1-5; tentative D call: TRBD1 (6 bases). The CDR3 spans 13 residues. V lost 5 bases to trimming and J lost 7 bases, with 12 bases between them. Per the germline V gene, CDR1 is SGHTA and CDR2 is FQGNSA. The CDR3 region has the DNA TGTGCCAGCAGCAACAGGGACGGGCAGCCCCAGCATTTT. Protein product: CASSNRDGQPQHF.

The rearrangement uses TRBV29-1 and TRBJ1-2; the match to TRBD1 covers 8 bases. The CDR3 extends over 13 amino acids. Germline assignment: CDR1 SQVTM and CDR2 ANQGSEA. Trimming cost V 4 bases and J 4 bases; bases outside gene matches: 5. The CDR3 spells CSVGDRPFYGYTF. CDR3 nucleotide sequence: TGCAGCGTTGGGGACAGGCCCTTCTATGGCTACACCTTC.

This clone was counted between two and nine times. The chain employs TRBV27 and TRBJ2-2; no firm D call. CDR3 length: 12 amino acids. V gave up 5 bases and J gave up 7 bases, with 8 bases separating them. Germline values: CDR1 MNHEY, CDR2 SMNVEV (reference sequence). The chain's CDR3 is CASSIVGGELFF. CDR3 in DNA: TGTGCCAGCAGTATAGTAGGCGGGGAGCTGTTTTTT.